The 13 T cell receptor beta chains below come from one sample, sequenced in a study of post-analysis software for immune sequencing data. General study results and limits: In patients, five or six TRBV segments were more frequent than in controls, with TRBV5-6, TRBV5-1 and TRBV20-1 among them.

cDNA libraries of TCR beta carried unique molecular identifiers. TCRdb re-called the PCR reads through MiXCR, storing one row per CDR3 protein. The table includes approximately 460,000 distinct CDR3 sequences, around 40% detected once. These receptors' antigens are unknown. The sequencing sample was made of blood. These receptors all stem from a girl aged 5 to 17 with multiple sclerosis.

The J gene is TRBJ1-1, the V gene TRBV7-9, with 7 bases aligning to TRBD1. The germline V gene has CDR1 SEHNR and CDR2 FQNEAQ (reference sequence). The CDR3 is 13 residues long. The trim removed 4 bases at V and 3 bases at J, leaving 2 bases unmatched. DNA for the CDR3: TGTGCCAGCAGCTGGGGACAGCACACTGAAGCTTTCTTT. Protein sequence: CASSWGQHTEAFF.

The chain has TRBV28 and TRBJ2-1; perhaps TRBD2 as D (5 bases). Looked up from germline, CDR1 is MDHEN and CDR2 is SYDVKM. V gave up 6 bases and J gave up 6 bases, with 9 bases separating them. The CDR3 has 12 residues. This chain's CDR3 is CASRIAPNEQFF. The CDR3 DNA reads TGTGCCAGCAGGATAGCGCCCAATGAGCAGTTCTTC.

V gene TRBV20-1 combines with J gene TRBJ2-3, with 10 nucleotides matching TRBD2. Unmatched junction bases numbered 7, after V lost 0 bases and J lost 4 bases. In germline, CDR1 is DFQATT, CDR2 SNEGSKA (reference sequence). The CDR3 loop spans 16 amino acids. CDR3 DNA: TGCAGTGCTAGAGATAGAGCTAGCGGGAGTGCAGATACGCAGTATTTT. Protein: CSARDRASGSADTQYF.

This clonotype appeared many times. The chain has TRBV12-3 or TRBV12-4 and TRBJ2-1; D remains unclear. There are 14 residues in the CDR3. The ends were cut back, 1 base at V and 8 bases at J, with 12 bases in the middle. DNA for the CDR3: TGTGCCAGCAGTTTAGGTAGCAGTATCTATGAGCAGTTCTTC. This sequence encodes CASSLGSSIYEQFF.

This chain connects TRBV12-3 or TRBV12-4 to TRBJ2-3, with D maybe TRBD1 (6 bases). The CDR3 has 18 amino acids. V was shortened by 5 bases and J by 0 bases, with 21 bases between the two germline ends. As DNA, the CDR3 is TGTGCCAGCAGTCTTCAGGGGCGCCTGTCTTTTAGCACAGATACGCAGTATTTT. Residues: CASSLQGRLSFSTDTQYF.

This clonotype was detected a few times. The chain uses TRBV5-1 and TRBJ2-3; D ambiguous. CDR3 length: 14 amino acids. Trimming left V 3 bases short and J 0 bases short, with 8 bases between. Germline CDR1 SGHRS, CDR2 YFSETQ. DNA of the CDR3: TGCGCCAGCAGCTCTGGATATAGCACAGATACGCAGTATTTT. It codes for CASSSGYSTDTQYF. Combining the CDR3 with reference TRBV5-1 and TRBJ2-3 gives the whole variable domain KAGVTQTPRYLIKTRGQQVTLSCSPISGHRSVSWYQQTPGQGLQFLFEYFSETQRNKGNFPGRFSGRQFSNSRSEMNVSTLELGDSALYLCASSSGYSTDTQYFGPGTRLTVL.

This clonotype has ten or more counts. The rearrangement uses TRBV7-2 and TRBJ2-3, with 7 nucleotides matching TRBD2. The ends lost 2 bases at V and 0 bases at J; junction bases unmatched: 2. Germline CDR1 SGHTA, CDR2 FQGNSA. This CDR3 comprises 15 residues. The CDR3 is CASSLRAGSTDTQYF. For the CDR3, the DNA is TGTGCCAGCAGCTTACGAGCGGGAAGCACAGATACGCAGTATTTT.

Here the CDR3 DNA reads TGTGCCAGCAAAATTGGGGGGGGAGATTCGGATACGCAGTATTTT. Protein sequence: CASKIGGGDSDTQYF. The chain couples TRBV7-2 to TRBJ2-3, with TRBD2 identical over 7 bases. Germline loops: CDR1 SGHTA, CDR2 FQGNSA. V dropped 7 bases and J dropped 6; count of bases not matched to a gene: 13. The CDR3 has 15 amino acids.

V is TRBV4-1 and J is TRBJ2-1; D is perhaps TRBD2 (5 bases). The CDR3 covers 16 residues. Trimming took 2 bases from V and 4 from J, leaving 15 bases between them. Germline-derived CDR1 and CDR2 are MGHRA and YSYEKL. CDR3 residues: CASSQLRTLAYNEQFF. The CDR3 DNA reads TGCGCCAGCAGCCAACTTAGGACGTTAGCGTACAATGAGCAGTTCTTC.

This clonotype was counted between two and nine times. This rearrangement joins TRBV12-3 or TRBV12-4 to TRBJ2-7, with 10 bases lining up with TRBD1. CDR3 length equals 15 residues. Trimming took 5 bases from V and 3 from J; bases not matched to a gene: 7. The CDR3 is CASSPGTGDFYEQYF. Here the CDR3 DNA reads TGTGCCAGCAGTCCGGGGACAGGGGACTTCTACGAGCAGTACTTC.

The chain uses TRBV5-1 and TRBJ2-1; TRBD1 matches at 8 bases. Germline V lookup: CDR1 SGHRS, CDR2 YFSETQ. Unmatched junction bases numbered 14, after V lost 6 bases and J lost 6 bases. This CDR3 region has 16 residues. The CDR3 region is CASTRLRGQVGNEQFF. The CDR3 coding sequence is TGCGCCAGCACCCGACTGAGGGGACAGGTGGGCAATGAGCAGTTCTTC.

This clonotype has just a few counts. The gene calls are TRBV5-1 and TRBJ2-7, with 7 nucleotides matching TRBD2. After removal of 6 bases from V and 3 bases from J, the junction contained 6 bases not matched to a gene. The V gene's germline CDR1 is SGHRS and CDR2 YFSETQ. The CDR3 has 13 amino acids. CDR3 sequence reads: CASTDGLDYEQYF. The CDR3 nucleotides read TGCGCCAGCACTGATGGACTAGACTACGAGCAGTACTTC.

This chain uses TRBV2 with TRBJ2-7; the match to TRBD2 covers 7 bases. V lost 6 bases and J lost 0; bases outside the gene matches: 8. Germline-derived CDR1 and CDR2 are SNHLY and FYNNEI. CDR3 length equals 15 residues. The CDR3 DNA reads TGTGCCAGCAGCGCTAAAGCGGGGTTCTCCTACGAGCAGTACTTC. Its translation: CASSAKAGFSYEQYF. Using reference TRBV2 and TRBJ2-7 for the parts outside the CDR3, the full variable domain is EPEVTQTPSHQVTQMGQEVILRCVPISNHLYFYWYRQILGQKVEFLVSFYNNEISEKSEIFDDQFSVERPDGSNFTLKIRSTKLEDSAMYFCASSAKAGFSYEQYFGPGTRLTVT.